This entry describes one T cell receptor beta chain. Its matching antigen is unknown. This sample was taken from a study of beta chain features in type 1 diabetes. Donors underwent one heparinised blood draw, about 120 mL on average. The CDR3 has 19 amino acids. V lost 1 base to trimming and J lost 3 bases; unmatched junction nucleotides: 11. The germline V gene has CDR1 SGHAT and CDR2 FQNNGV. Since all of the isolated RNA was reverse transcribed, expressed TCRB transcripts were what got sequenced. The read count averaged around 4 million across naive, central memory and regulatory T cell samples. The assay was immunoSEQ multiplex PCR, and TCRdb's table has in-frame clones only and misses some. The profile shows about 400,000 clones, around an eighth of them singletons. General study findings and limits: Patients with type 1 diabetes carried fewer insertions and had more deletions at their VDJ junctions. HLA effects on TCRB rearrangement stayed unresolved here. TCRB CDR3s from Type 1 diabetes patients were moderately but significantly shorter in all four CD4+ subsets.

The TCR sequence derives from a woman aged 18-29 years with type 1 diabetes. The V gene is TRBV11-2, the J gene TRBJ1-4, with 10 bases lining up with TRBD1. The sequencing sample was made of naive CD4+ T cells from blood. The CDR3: CASSLARPGQGTANEKLFF. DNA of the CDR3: TGTGCCAGCAGCTTAGCGCGACCGGGACAGGGGACGGCTAATGAAAAACTGTTTTTT.